A single sample is the source of the 3 T cell receptor beta chains below, sequenced in a study of blood T cell repertoires in COVID-19 (dated by TCRdb to the early 2020s). The library was prepared using the immunoSEQ multiplex PCR assay. What TCRdb holds here is the immuneACCESS table cut down to in-frame rearrangements. Part of the clones is not present; checked against another copy, under half of the missing clones reflect an unresolved V gene, and the others are unexplained. Present in this sample are roughly 100,000 clones, around 90% of which were seen just once. Together, the top ten hold about 5.7% of the sample. The sample comprised peripheral blood. Receptors originate from a woman aged 50 to 60 with COVID-19, enrolled during active disease.

The chain has TRBV4-1 and TRBJ2-3, with D possibly matching TRBD1 (5 bases). Trimming took 1 base from V and 9 from J, leaving 14 bases between them. From germline, CDR1 is MGHRA and CDR2 YSYEKL. The CDR3 extends over 14 amino acids. This CDR3 is CASSQVAGFGTQYF. Written as DNA, the CDR3 is TGCGCCAGCAGCCAAGTTGCAGGGTTTGGAACGCAGTATTTT.

This rearrangement joins TRBV19 to TRBJ2-3; a weak D match, TRBD1 (5 bases). The ends were cut back, 5 bases at V and 6 bases at J, with 12 bases in the middle. CDR3 length equals 13 residues. Germline CDR1 is LNHDA and CDR2 is SQIVND (reference sequence). This CDR3 reads CASSATGSDTQYF. The CDR3 bases are TGTGCCAGTAGTGCCACAGGATCCGATACGCAGTATTTT.

The CDR3 loop reads CASSQTGPNSNQPQHF. Here the CDR3 DNA reads TGTGCCAGCAGCCAGACAGGGCCCAATAGCAATCAGCCCCAGCATTTT. The gene calls are TRBV7-2 and TRBJ1-5, with 7 bases identical to TRBD1. The CDR3 length is 16 residues. V lost 5 bases, J lost 0 bases, and 7 bases stayed unmatched. CDR1 is SGHTA, CDR2 FQGNSA, per germline.